Following are 20 T cell receptor beta chains from one sample sequenced in a study of OX40 agonist ivuxolimab in advanced cancers. Assay used: immunoSEQ multiplex PCR; TCRdb lists only in-frame clones, some missing. Among some 68,000 clones listed, approximately 89% were seen once. The sequencing here drew on CD4+ or CD8+ T cells sorted from blood, taken in a trial of the OX40 agonist ivuxolimab. Receptor source: an adult with an advanced solid tumor such as melanoma, head and neck, liver or kidney cancer.

This clone was seen once. This chain uses TRBV5-6 with TRBJ2-1; 7 bases are shared with TRBD2. The V and J ends lost 4 bases and 9 bases, in that order; junction bases with no gene match: 4. The germline V gene encodes CDR1 SGHDT and CDR2 YYEEEE. This CDR3 region has 12 residues. CDR3: CASSATSSEQFF. For the CDR3, the DNA is TGTGCCAGCAGCGCGACTAGCAGTGAGCAGTTCTTC.

This clone was picked up a small number of times. The chain links TRBV7-9 to TRBJ2-5; possibly TRBD2 for D (5 bases). The CDR3 is made up of 14 amino acids. CDR1 is SEHNR, CDR2 FQNEAQ, per germline (reference sequence). The V end was cut by 5 bases, the J end by 5 bases, with 15 bases between. The CDR3 DNA sequence: TGTGCCAGCAGCCCGACCGGACTTGGGGAGACCCAGTACTTC. This codes for CASSPTGLGETQYF.

This clone came up once. The chain combines TRBV7-8 with TRBJ1-5; 7 nucleotides agree with TRBD1. CDR3 length: 15 residues. Germline V gives CDR1 SGHVS, CDR2 FQNEAQ. V dropped 6 bases and J dropped 3; count of bases not matched to a gene: 8. CDR3: CASSPGTASNQPQHF. The DNA of the CDR3 is TGTGCCAGCAGTCCAGGGACAGCGTCCAATCAGCCCCAGCATTTT. Looking up the rest from reference TRBV7-8 and TRBJ1-5 gives the full variable domain: GAGVSQSPRYKVAKRGQDVALRCDPISGHVSLFWYQQALGQGPEFLTYFQNEAQLDKSGLPSDRFFAERPEGSVSTLKIQRTQQEDSAVYLCASSPGTASNQPQHFGDGTRLSIL.

CDR3 bases: TGTGCCAGCAGCCAAGAAGGGACAGAGAATCAGCCCCAGCATTTT. Translated: CASSQEGTENQPQHF. The chain has TRBV4-2 and TRBJ1-5; 7 nucleotides match TRBD1. The germline CDR1 and CDR2 sequences are LGHNA and YNFKEQ. This CDR3 contains 15 residues. V was clipped by 0 bases and J by 4 bases; unmatched bases: 3.

This clone was detected once. The V gene is TRBV18, the J gene TRBJ2-1, with D maybe TRBD1 (7 bases). The V and J ends lost 2 bases and 5 bases respectively, with 13 bases between them. Germline V CDR1 and CDR2: KGHSH, LQKENI. This CDR3 is 15 amino acids long. CDR3 amino acids: CASSPFQGGNNEQFF. The CDR3 nucleotides are TGTGCCAGCTCACCATTTCAGGGGGGCAACAATGAGCAGTTCTTC.

The chain employs TRBV15 and TRBJ1-2; D unclear. Trimming cost V 1 base and J 7 bases, with 7 bases left between them. The CDR3 contains 12 residues. The germline V gene encodes CDR1 LNHNV and CDR2 YYDKDF (reference sequence). The CDR3 region is CATSRGEVGYTF. For the CDR3, the DNA is TGTGCCACCAGCAGAGGGGAGGTTGGCTACACCTTC.

The chain links TRBV18 to TRBJ1-1; D not resolved. V lost 3 bases, J lost 1 base, and 6 bases lay in between. The CDR3 contains 13 residues. Germline V CDR1 and CDR2: KGHSH, LQKENI. DNA for the CDR3: TGTGCCAGCTCACCTACTAGGAACACTGAAGCTTTCTTT. Translation: CASSPTRNTEAFF.

This rearrangement joins TRBV6-1 to TRBJ2-5, with a weak D call TRBD2 (5 bases). The V and J ends lost 7 bases and 5 bases respectively, with 20 bases between them. Germline CDR1 reads MNHNS; CDR2 reads SASEGT. The CDR3 has 15 amino acids. The CDR3 DNA is TGTGCCAGCATCCTCCCGGGCCGAGGGCGGGAGACCCAGTACTTC. Protein: CASILPGRGRETQYF.

The V and J genes are TRBV6-5 and TRBJ2-1; D is possibly TRBD2 (5 bases). CDR3 length: 11 residues. Trimming cost V 7 bases and J 9 bases, with 10 bases left between them. Germline lookup yields CDR1 MNHEY and CDR2 SVGAGI. DNA for the CDR3: TGTGCCAGCACACTAGATCGTGAGCAGTTCTTC. It is translated as CASTLDREQFF.

The J gene is TRBJ1-4, the V gene TRBV5-4; the match to TRBD1 covers 12 bases. The CDR3 runs to 15 residues. J lost 8 bases, V lost 4 bases, and 6 bases had no gene match. The germline V gene has CDR1 SGHNT and CDR2 YYREEE (reference sequence). This chain's CDR3 is CASSPGTGGLEKLFF. CDR3 in DNA: TGTGCCAGCAGCCCGGGGACAGGGGGCTTAGAAAAACTGTTTTTT.

This clone was seen a single time. The CDR3 nucleotides read TGCGCCAGCAGTCCACGCTGGACTAGCGGGAGGGATTCGGGCGAGCAGTACTTC. This codes for CASSPRWTSGRDSGEQYF. The V gene is TRBV5-1, the J gene TRBJ2-5, with 15 nucleotides matching TRBD2. With the DNA end fitting TRBJ2-7 better, the J assignment may be wrong. Germline CDR1 reads SGHRS; CDR2 reads YFSETQ. The length of the CDR3 is 18 residues.

V gene TRBV4-1 combines with J gene TRBJ2-2; D is ambiguous. CDR3 size: 15 residues. Germline V gene data show CDR1 as MGHRA and CDR2 as YSYEKL. Trimming removed 4 bases from V and 5 bases from J, with 14 bases in between. CDR3 coding DNA: TGCGCCAGCAGCCTCCGGAGACAAAGGACCGGGGAGCTGTTTTTT. It is translated as CASSLRRQRTGELFF.

V gene TRBV11-2 combines with J gene TRBJ1-2; D possibly corresponds to TRBD1 (6 bases). Germline CDR1 SGHAT, CDR2 FQNNGV. The V gene lost 5 bases and the J gene lost 5 bases, with 12 bases spanning the gap. There are 13 residues in the CDR3. This CDR3 reads CASSPPGAYGYTF. CDR3 nucleotides: TGTGCCAGCAGCCCCCCAGGGGCGTATGGCTACACCTTC.

The table lists this clone with a count of one. The V and J genes are TRBV6-5 and TRBJ1-2; D perhaps matches TRBD1 (5 bases). The CDR3 is 15 residues long. Looked up from germline, CDR1 is MNHEY and CDR2 is SVGAGI. The ends were cut back, 4 bases at V and 4 bases at J, with 16 bases in the middle. The CDR3 coding sequence is TGTGCCAGCAGTTCGGGCAGGGAGGGCGGCTATGGCTACACCTTC. Its protein is CASSSGREGGYGYTF.

The chain couples TRBV5-1 to TRBJ2-3; 8 nucleotides line up with TRBD1. V lost 5 bases, J lost 2 bases, and 4 bases stayed unmatched. CDR3 length equals 14 residues. From germline, CDR1 is SGHRS and CDR2 YFSETQ. The CDR3 loop is CASRSGGDTDTQYF. CDR3 DNA sequence: TGCGCCAGCAGATCAGGGGGCGACACAGATACGCAGTATTTT.

The chain uses TRBV6-5 and TRBJ2-7; perhaps D is TRBD1 or TRBD2 (5 bases each). V gave up 2 bases and J gave up 4 bases, with 12 bases separating them. The CDR3 loop spans 14 amino acids. Germline assignment: CDR1 MNHEY and CDR2 SVGAGI. CDR3 sequence: CASSYLGTPYEQYF. In DNA, the CDR3 is TGTGCCAGCAGTTACCTCGGGACGCCATACGAGCAGTACTTC.

V usage is TRBV5-1 and J usage is TRBJ2-7; no clear D gene. V lost 1 base, J lost 1 base, and 6 bases lay in between. CDR3 length: 13 residues. Germline lookup yields CDR1 SGHRS and CDR2 YFSETQ. The CDR3 DNA reads as TGCGCCAGCAGCTTGACGGGTTCCTACGAGCAGTACTTC. Protein sequence: CASSLTGSYEQYF.

This chain connects TRBV5-4 to TRBJ1-2, with 8 positions matching TRBD1. Germline CDR1 and CDR2: SGHNT and YYREEE (reference sequence). CDR3 length: 16 amino acids. Trimming took 4 bases from V and 8 from J; bases not matched to a gene: 16. In nucleotides, the CDR3 is TGTGCCAGCAGCCCTTCGGACAGGGAAGGGTATATGGGCTACACCTTC. It codes for CASSPSDREGYMGYTF.

Points on this clone: This same CDR3 is encoded by further DNA sequences in the sample. The chain combines TRBV18 with TRBJ1-1, with D hard to call. Per the germline V gene, CDR1 is KGHSH and CDR2 is LQKENI. V lost 3 bases, J lost 7 bases, and 12 bases lay in between. The CDR3 covers 13 residues. The CDR3 DNA sequence: TGTGCCAGCTCACCTCAGACGGGAGGTGAAGCTTTCTTT. Its protein product is CASSPQTGGEAFF.

Details on this clone: A read error may account for a junction end that differs from germline. The chain has TRBV10-3 and TRBJ1-6; D call uncertain. Germline V CDR1 and CDR2: ENHRY, SYGVKD. The CDR3 loop spans 13 amino acids. The CDR3 DNA is TGTGCCGTCAGTGGAGAAGGCGACTCACCCCTCCACTTT. It encodes CAVSGEGDSPLHF.